This T cell receptor beta chain was sequenced during a study of graft-versus-host responses after intestinal transplantation. Turning to the study itself: Recipients had multivisceral, liver-intestinal, or isolated intestinal transplants. Uniformly, recipients were administered anti-thymocyte globulin induction with subsequent tacrolimus and steroids for three to four years.

Trimming cost V 6 bases and J 5 bases; bases outside gene matches: 7. The CDR3 consists of 14 residues. Germline CDR1 is MDHEN and CDR2 is SYDVKM. This clone showed up just once. Its antigen is unidentified. Findings of the study overall: GvH clones were identified in recipient marrow, with some first appearing in ileum or blood. Across patients carrying graft-donor T cell macrochimerism, allografts held high graft-versus-host to host-versus-graft clonal ratios.

Clones were read by immunoSEQ multiplex PCR, and TCRdb kept only the in-frame ones, dropping some. This table has more than 80,000 clones, roughly nine tenths appearing once. V gene TRBV28 combines with J gene TRBJ2-3; 8 bases fit TRBD2. This sequence was found in a human donor who received an intestinal transplant. The material was unstimulated CD4+ T cells sorted from spleen or lymph node cells, obtained before intestinal transplant. This CDR3 is CASSQRGGLDTQYF. CDR3 bases: TGTGCCAGCAGCCAACGGGGGGGCTTAGATACGCAGTATTTT.